Shown below are 15 T cell receptor beta chains from a single sample sequenced in a study of CD8 T cells in ankylosing spondylitis. MiXCR, applied by TCRdb to the 5' RACE reads, yields one record per CDR3 protein. The sample includes approximately 240,000 distinct CDR3 sequences, more than 20% of them seen just once. Sequencing was carried out using blood, either unsorted or a sorted T cell fraction (not recorded which). The receptors originated from a male donor with ankylosing spondylitis or in good health (not recorded which).

The chain joins TRBV10-1 to TRBJ2-5, with 7 bases matching TRBD1. Germline values: CDR1 WNHNN, CDR2 SYGVQD (reference sequence). This CDR3 spans 14 amino acids. Trimming took 0 bases from V and 5 from J; bases not matched to a gene: 3. The CDR3 sequence: CASSESPRGETQYF. The CDR3 coding sequence is TGCGCCAGCAGTGAGTCCCCCAGGGGGGAGACCCAGTACTTC.

This clonotype showed up many times. The rearrangement uses TRBV10-3 and TRBJ2-1; no definite D call. Germline V gene sequence: CDR1 ENHRY, CDR2 SYGVKD. The V and J ends lost 0 bases and 4 bases respectively, with 10 bases between them. The CDR3 extends over 15 amino acids. The CDR3 is CAISESQDSYNEQFF. CDR3 sequence (DNA): TGTGCCATCAGTGAGTCGCAGGATTCTTACAATGAGCAGTTCTTC.

V usage is TRBV29-1 and J usage is TRBJ2-1; TRBD2 aligns across 8 bases. V dropped 7 bases and J dropped 8; count of bases not matched to a gene: 7. The CDR3 has 12 amino acids. Germline-derived CDR1 and CDR2 are SQVTM and ANQGSEA. The CDR3 region is CSGSGGRYEQFF. CDR3 sequence (DNA): TGCAGCGGGAGCGGGGGCCGGTATGAGCAGTTCTTC.

The genes are TRBV12-3 or TRBV12-4 and TRBJ2-5, with a tentative D call TRBD2 (6 bases). V was trimmed by 6 bases and J by 5 bases, leaving 19 bases between them. The CDR3 is 15 residues long. CDR3 sequence: CASRPGLRDVETQYF. DNA of the CDR3: TGTGCCAGCAGACCCGGACTAAGGGATGTGGAGACCCAGTACTTC.

The chain is built from TRBV7-3 and TRBJ2-1; 12 positions match TRBD2. Germline loops: CDR1 SGHTA, CDR2 FQGTGA. V was clipped by 2 bases and J by 5 bases; unmatched bases: 4. The CDR3 has 16 residues. The CDR3 sequence: CASSLWTSGANNEQFF. The CDR3 DNA sequence: TGTGCCAGCAGCTTATGGACTAGCGGGGCCAACAATGAGCAGTTCTTC.

This clonotype appeared a few times. J is TRBJ1-1 and V is TRBV12-3 or TRBV12-4; no clear D gene. The CDR3 extends over 12 amino acids. Trimming stripped 6 bases from V and 0 bases from J, with 5 bases between. The CDR3 here is CASRGMNTEAFF. For the CDR3, the DNA is TGTGCCAGCAGGGGAATGAACACTGAAGCTTTCTTT.

This chain connects TRBV20-1 to TRBJ2-3; 11 nucleotides line up with TRBD2. The CDR3 extends over 15 amino acids. Germline V CDR1 and CDR2: DFQATT, SNEGSKA (reference sequence). Trimming removed 4 bases from V and 3 bases from J; junction bases left unmatched: 6. Here the CDR3 DNA reads TGCAGTGCTAAGACTAGCGGGGACTGGACAGATACGCAGTATTTT. Amino acids: CSAKTSGDWTDTQYF.

This chain connects TRBV29-1 to TRBJ2-5; D may be TRBD2 (5 bases). This CDR3 spans 13 amino acids. The V end was cut by 7 bases, the J end by 5 bases, with 17 bases between. Looked up from germline, CDR1 is SQVTM and CDR2 is ANQGSEA. The CDR3 loop is CSANRGVGETQYF. The CDR3, as DNA: TGCAGCGCAAACCGGGGAGTAGGGGAGACCCAGTACTTC.

The chain has TRBV6-2 or TRBV6-3 and TRBJ2-5, with a weak D call TRBD1 (5 bases). Per the germline V gene, CDR1 is MNHEY and CDR2 is SVGEGT. This CDR3 region has 16 residues. V gave up 2 bases and J gave up 2 bases, with 15 bases separating them. CDR3 in amino acids: CASSYPTSDSQETQYF. The CDR3 DNA sequence: TGTGCCAGCAGTTACCCTACTTCCGACAGTCAAGAGACCCAGTACTTC.

This clonotype was found many times. The V gene is TRBV29-1, the J gene TRBJ2-1, with D tentatively TRBD2 (6 bases). The V gene lost 7 bases and the J gene lost 7 bases, with 17 bases spanning the gap. Looked up from germline, CDR1 is SQVTM and CDR2 is ANQGSEA. The CDR3 contains 13 residues. The CDR3 sequence is CSAPGPGRNEQFF. The CDR3 nucleotides read TGCAGCGCCCCTGGTCCTGGGAGGAATGAGCAGTTCTTC.

In this sample, this clonotype turned up many times. This rearrangement joins TRBV5-1 to TRBJ2-2, with 9 bases identical to TRBD1. The germline gives CDR1 SGHRS, CDR2 YFSETQ. V trimming: 4 bases; J trimming: 5 bases; junction bases outside the gene matches: 9. The CDR3 consists of 16 residues. CDR3 coding DNA: TGCGCCAGCAGCAGGCGGACAGGGGCCGCGACCGGGGAGCTGTTTTTT. Translation gives CASSRRTGAATGELFF.

This clonotype has ten or more counts. The chain carries TRBV7-6 and TRBJ2-1; weak D call: TRBD2 (5 bases). Trimming removed 5 bases at V and 7 bases at J, with 12 bases between. This CDR3 has 13 amino acids. Germline lookup yields CDR1 SGHVS and CDR2 FNYEAQ. Here the CDR3 DNA reads TGTGCCAGCAGCGCCGACTATCTTAATGAGCAGTTCTTC. Translating it yields CASSADYLNEQFF.

This clonotype was counted many times. The chain joins TRBV20-1 to TRBJ1-6, with 7 nucleotides matching TRBD1. After removal of 4 bases from V and 10 bases from J, the junction contained 7 bases not matched to a gene. CDR1 and CDR2 (germline): DFQATT, SNEGSKA (reference sequence). CDR3 length: 13 residues. CDR3 nucleotides: TGCAGTGCTAAGGACAGGCTGGGGTCACCCCTCCACTTT. It specifies CSAKDRLGSPLHF.

This clonotype was recorded many times. The chain combines TRBV6-1 with TRBJ1-6; 7 nucleotides match TRBD1. The ends lost 2 bases at V and 10 bases at J; junction bases unmatched: 8. Germline assignment: CDR1 MNHNS and CDR2 SASEGT. The CDR3 loop spans 15 amino acids. CDR3 residues: CASSEQRQGQSPLHF. For the CDR3, the DNA is TGTGCCAGCAGTGAACAGAGACAGGGCCAATCACCCCTCCACTTT.

At least ten counts were recorded for this clonotype. The chain has TRBV5-4 and TRBJ2-1; no firm D call. The CDR3 is 15 residues long. The V gene's germline CDR1 is SGHNT and CDR2 YYREEE (reference sequence). V lost 4 bases and J 12 bases, leaving 23 bases between the germline ends. In nucleotides, the CDR3 is TGTGCCAGCAGCATAAGACCGACACTCCCGGATGTGCAGTTCTTC. This sequence encodes CASSIRPTLPDVQFF. Filled out from reference TRBV5-4 and TRBJ2-1, the complete variable domain reads ETGVTQSPTHLIKTRGQQVTLRCSSQSGHNTVSWYQQALGQGPQFIFQYYREEENGRGNFPPRFSGLQFPNYSSELNVNALELDDSALYLCASSIRPTLPDVQFFGPGTRLTVL.